Below, 29 T cell receptor beta chains from the same sample are listed, as sequenced in a study of tumor-infiltrating lymphocytes in primary liver carcinoma. Germline DNA was also extracted, with blood RNA taken from unsorted whole blood. Researchers generated TCR beta cDNA from 500 ng of total RNA, relying on a constant-region primer. Three rounds of nested multiplex PCR with slightly modified ARM-PCR produced TCR beta libraries. Amplification in the first two PCR rounds was performed using TRBV1-TRBV30 forward primers and a C-beta reverse primer for approximately 10 cycles each. MiXCR was run by TCRdb on the multiplex PCR reads, yielding one entry per CDR3 protein. The sample consists of about 310,000 distinct CDR3 sequences, more than 55% of them appearing once. The sequenced sample was peripheral blood. These receptors were collected from a woman between 25 and 40 years old with primary liver carcinoma and hepatitis B virus infection.

There are many counts of this clonotype. The chain recombines TRBV12-3 or TRBV12-4 with TRBJ2-7, with D tentatively TRBD2 (5 bases). The CDR3 is 12 amino acids. V was cut by 7 bases and J by 2 bases, with 9 bases left in between. CDR3 amino acids: CASTGSPYEQYF. As DNA, the CDR3 is TGTGCCAGCACGGGAAGTCCCTACGAGCAGTACTTC.

This clonotype was observed at least ten times. The chain carries TRBV12-5 and TRBJ2-3; TRBD2 agrees at 8 bases. CDR3 length: 23 residues. Germline CDR1 reads LGHNT; CDR2 reads FRNRAP. V dropped 0 bases and J dropped 2; count of bases not matched to a gene: 25. The CDR3 loop reads CASGLVLSPILPTLAATTDTQYF. For the CDR3, the DNA is TGTGCTAGTGGTTTGGTTCTGTCTCCTATTCTGCCGACACTAGCGGCCACCACAGATACGCAGTATTTT.

V usage is TRBV28 and J usage is TRBJ1-5; no clear D. This CDR3 region has 12 residues. Looked up from germline, CDR1 is MDHEN and CDR2 is SYDVKM. Trimming pared 11 bases from V and 7 bases from J, leaving 15 bases between. The CDR3 reads CASTRLRQPQHF. CDR3 bases: TGTGCCTCTACCAGATTGCGCCAGCCCCAGCATTTT.

Concerning this clonotype: This may arise from a read error, as a much more abundant clone is one base away. The genes are TRBV6-5 and TRBJ2-1, with 11 positions matching TRBD2. This CDR3 is 14 amino acids long. CDR1 is MNHEY and CDR2 is SVGAGI in the germline V gene. J was trimmed by 7 bases and V by 9 bases; bases with no gene match: 8. CDR3: CARSLAGGWNEQFF. For the CDR3, the DNA is TGTGCCAGGAGTCTAGCGGGAGGTTGGAATGAGCAGTTCTTC.

On this clonotype itself: An end of the junction differs from the germline gene, which may be a read error. The gene calls are TRBV11-2 and TRBJ1-1, with D unclear. Germline V gene sequence: CDR1 SGHAT, CDR2 FQNNGV. The CDR3 covers 14 residues. CDR3 in amino acids: CAGSSRAPGTEAFF. As DNA, the CDR3 is TGTGCCGGCAGCAGCCGAGCCCCTGGCACTGAAGCTTTCTTT.

The sample holds a few counts of this clonotype. The chain links TRBV6-1 to TRBJ2-7; 7 bases are shared with TRBD2. The germline CDR1 and CDR2 sequences are MNHNS and SASEGT. The V and J ends lost 6 bases and 2 bases, in that order; junction bases with no gene match: 4. The CDR3 is 13 residues long. CDR3 sequence (DNA): TGTGCCAGCAGAGCGAGCGGGGCCTACGAGCAGTACTTC. It codes for CASRASGAYEQYF.

This clonotype was seen at least ten times. The chain is built from TRBV7-9 and TRBJ2-7, with TRBD2 as a possible D gene (6 bases). CDR1 is SEHNR and CDR2 is FQNEAQ in the germline V gene (reference sequence). The germline V and J ends were trimmed by 6 bases and 1 base, with 10 bases remaining between them. This CDR3 contains 13 residues. This CDR3 reads CASRDGLSYEQYF. The CDR3 DNA is TGTGCCAGCAGAGACGGACTATCCTACGAGCAGTACTTC.

The gene calls are TRBV13 and TRBJ2-1; 8 bases are a match to TRBD2. Germline CDR1 and CDR2: PRHDT and FYEKMQ (reference sequence). The V segment lost 11 bases and the J segment 4 bases; nucleotides outside the gene matches: 13. The length of the CDR3 is 15 residues. The CDR3 bases are TGTGCCCGCAACGGGGGGGCTAGCGGGTACAATGAGCAGTTCTTC. This encodes CARNGGASGYNEQFF.

There are a few counts of this clonotype. The junction departs from the called germline gene at one end, perhaps through a read error. The chain is built from TRBV12-3 or TRBV12-4 and TRBJ2-6; TRBD1 aligns across 7 bases. CDR3 length equals 15 residues. The CDR3 bases are TGTGTCAGCACCCGACAGGGCTCTGGGGCCGACCTCCTGACTTTC. It yields the protein CVSTRQGSGADLLTF.

V usage is TRBV11-2 and J usage is TRBJ2-1; D gene unclear. The CDR3 has 14 amino acids. The germline CDR1 and CDR2 sequences are SGHAT and FQNNGV. V was cut by 4 bases and J by 9 bases, with 16 bases left in between. As DNA, the CDR3 is TGTGCCAGCAGCTCAGTTACGGAAAACATTGAGCAGTTCTTC. Translated, it gives CASSSVTENIEQFF. The full variable domain, in which reference TRBV11-2 and TRBJ2-1 provide the parts outside the CDR3, is EAGVAQSPRYKIIEKRQSVAFWCNPISGHATLYWYQQILGQGPKLLIQFQNNGVVDDSQLPKDRFSAERLKGVDSTLKIQPAKLEDSAVYLCASSSVTENIEQFFGPGTRLTVL.

This clonotype turned up a few times. The chain employs TRBV6-6 and TRBJ2-7; perhaps TRBD2 as D (5 bases). Per germline, CDR1 MNHNY and CDR2 SVGAGI (reference sequence). This CDR3 has 14 amino acids. V was cut by 6 bases and J by 5 bases, with 17 bases left in between. The CDR3 region has the DNA TGTGCCAGCAGATTGAGCGGCCTCTTGGACGAGCAGTACTTC. Translation gives CASRLSGLLDEQYF.

This clonotype was picked up many times. The chain uses TRBV6-1 and TRBJ2-7; D unresolved. This CDR3 is built from 12 residues. Looked up from germline, CDR1 is MNHNS and CDR2 is SASEGT. Trimming removed 4 bases from V and 4 bases from J, with 8 bases in between. The CDR3 here is CASSGMIYEQYF. CDR3 DNA sequence: TGTGCCAGCAGTGGGATGATATACGAGCAGTACTTC.

With respect to this clonotype: A much bigger clone sits one base away, suggesting this may be a read error. The chain employs TRBV29-1 and TRBJ1-1; no definite D call. The CDR3 totals 14 residues. Germline V CDR1 and CDR2: SQVTM, ANQGSEA. This chain's CDR3 is CSVDYARMGTEASF. CDR3 sequence (DNA): TGCAGCGTTGACTATGCCAGGATGGGCACTGAAGCTTCCTTT.

This clonotype was counted only a few times. V and J are TRBV28 and TRBJ1-3, with TRBD1 identical over 7 bases. CDR1 and CDR2 from the germline V gene are MDHEN and SYDVKM. CDR3 length equals 14 residues. V shed 6 bases and J 5 bases; nucleotides not matched to a gene: 7. CDR3 sequence (DNA): TGTGCCAGCAGCTCCGGACAGGTTCGAAACACCATATATTTT. It specifies CASSSGQVRNTIYF.

A remark on this clonotype: One base away lies a much larger clone, so this may be a sequencing read error. The chain combines TRBV29-1 with TRBJ1-1; the D gene is possibly TRBD1 (6 bases). The CDR3 sequence is 14 residues long. Per the germline V gene, CDR1 is SQVTM and CDR2 is ANQGSEA. CDR3 loop: CSDEAFKGVTEAFF. In DNA form, the CDR3 reads TGCAGCGATGAAGCCTTCAAGGGGGTCACTGAAGCTTTCTTT.

With respect to this clonotype: Mismatch with germline at one junction end may stem from a read error. CDR3 sequence (DNA): TGTGCCTGGAGTGCCAGCGGGAACAATGAGCAGCTCTTC. It codes for CAWSASGNNEQLF. The chain carries TRBV30 and TRBJ2-1, with TRBD2 matching 7 bases. The CDR3 spans 13 residues. CDR1 is GTSNPN and CDR2 is SVGIG in the germline V gene (reference sequence).

Details on this clonotype: This may stem from a read error, because a much larger clone lies one nucleotide away. The chain recombines TRBV12-3 or TRBV12-4 with TRBJ1-1; maybe TRBD1 (6 bases). The CDR3 covers 13 residues. The CDR3 DNA sequence: TGTGTCAGTTTCCGCCCCGGGGGCGCTGAAGCTTTCTTT. Translating it yields CVSFRPGGAEAFF.

V usage is TRBV6-5 and J usage is TRBJ2-5; D not certain. This CDR3 is 13 amino acids long. Germline loops: CDR1 MNHEY, CDR2 SVGAGI. V lost 0 bases and J lost 7, with 9 bases in between. The CDR3 protein is CASSYSSTGTQYF. Here the CDR3 DNA reads TGTGCCAGCAGTTACTCGTCCACGGGGACCCAGTACTTC.

In its sample, this clonotype is medium-sized. The chain couples TRBV11-2 to TRBJ1-1; D not resolved. V was clipped by 4 bases and J by 11 bases, with 14 bases between them. Germline V gene lookup returns CDR1 SGHAT and CDR2 FQNNGV. The CDR3 contains 12 residues. The CDR3 reads CASSSPPGGAFF. In nucleotides, the CDR3 is TGTGCCAGCAGCTCACCCCCCGGAGGGGCTTTCTTT.

The chain combines TRBV14 with TRBJ1-5; D ambiguous. V was trimmed by 7 bases and J by 6 bases, leaving 22 bases between them. The CDR3 is 16 residues long. The germline gives CDR1 SGHDN, CDR2 FVKESK. Written as DNA, the CDR3 is TGTGCCAGCATCTATACTCTGGGGATTATCAGTCAGCCCCAGCATTTT. Its translation is CASIYTLGIISQPQHF.

Turning to this clonotype: The junction departs from the called germline gene at one end, perhaps through a read error. CDR3 nucleotide sequence: TGCGCCAGCAGTTATTCGACTGTGGGGGCAGATACGCAGTATTTT. It yields the protein CASSYSTVGADTQYF. The chain has TRBV6-6 and TRBJ2-3, with D perhaps TRBD1 or TRBD2 (5 bases each). The CDR3 spans 15 residues. Germline V gene sequence: CDR1 MNHNY, CDR2 SVGAGI (reference sequence).

The chain has TRBV12-3 or TRBV12-4 and TRBJ2-2, with unresolved D. Trimming left V 6 bases short and J 4 bases short, with 9 bases between. CDR3 size: 13 residues. CDR3 sequence: CASRVVGTGELFF. In DNA, the CDR3 is TGTGCCAGCAGGGTGGTGGGCACCGGGGAGCTGTTTTTT.

This clonotype came up many times. The V gene is TRBV12-3 or TRBV12-4, the J gene TRBJ2-1; 13 nucleotides line up with TRBD2. V shed 3 bases, J shed 5 bases, and the junction held 7 bases outside the gene matches. This CDR3 region has 17 residues. The CDR3 spells CASSFSGTSGAHNEQFF. For the CDR3, the DNA is TGTGCCAGCAGTTTCTCCGGGACTAGCGGGGCCCACAATGAGCAGTTCTTC.

As to this clonotype: A read error may produce the germline difference seen at one junction end. The rearrangement joins TRBV14 to TRBJ1-6, with D unclear. Germline CDR1 is SGHDN and CDR2 is FVKESK. The CDR3 spans 12 residues. CDR3 protein: CASSQNSRSLYF. The CDR3 nucleotides read TGCGCCAGCAGCCAGAATAGCAGGTCTCTCTACTTT.

This chain links TRBV28 with TRBJ1-1; the D is unclear. The V end lost 6 bases, the J end lost 11 bases, and 16 bases lay between the germline ends. This CDR3 is built from 12 residues. Germline CDR1 reads MDHEN; CDR2 reads SYDVKM. CDR3: CASSVSGLSAFF. Here the CDR3 DNA reads TGTGCCAGCAGCGTGTCGGGCCTTTCGGCTTTCTTT.

In the case of this clonotype: A much larger clone differs by one base, so this may be a read error. V is TRBV11-2 and J is TRBJ1-1; D gene unclear. The CDR3 is 16 residues long. Trimming shortened V by 5 bases and J by 1 base, and 17 bases separated the two germline ends. The germline CDR1 and CDR2 sequences are SGHAT and FQNNGV. In DNA form, the CDR3 reads TGTGCCAGCAGCCTCCTCCCACCGACCGGGAACACTGAAGCTTTCTTT. Translation: CASSLLPPTGNTEAFF.

This clonotype has a count of ten or more. V and J are TRBV28 and TRBJ2-5; no reliable D call. The CDR3 loop spans 13 amino acids. Germline V lookup: CDR1 MDHEN, CDR2 SYDVKM. V was clipped by 6 bases and J by 2 bases, with 10 bases between them. The CDR3 DNA is TGTGCCAGCAGCTCGCGACCGCAAGAGACCCAGTACTTC. This gives the protein CASSSRPQETQYF.

Worth noting for this clonotype: A read error may explain this, as a much larger clone is one base away. The V and J genes are TRBV29-1 and TRBJ2-5, with 7 bases identical to TRBD2. Germline values: CDR1 SQVTM, CDR2 ANQGSEA. The CDR3 is 12 amino acids. The CDR3 DNA reads TGCAGCGGTTCGTGGGGGGGAGAGGCCCAGTACTTC. Translation: CSGSWGGEAQYF.

The gene calls are TRBV28 and TRBJ2-7, with D possibly being TRBD1 or TRBD2 (5 bases each). CDR3 length equals 14 residues. The germline V and J ends were trimmed by 2 bases and 7 bases, with 15 bases remaining between them. The germline V gene has CDR1 MDHEN and CDR2 SYDVKM. In DNA, the CDR3 is TGTGCCAGCAGTTTACAGGGACGCATACGAGAGCAGTACTTC. Protein: CASSLQGRIREQYF.